A selection of T cell receptor beta chains follows, all from one sample in a study of CD8+ T cells in alopecia areata. Repertoires were generated with immunoSEQ multiplex PCR, while TCRdb's copy carries only in-frame clones and drops some. The data show approximately 280,000 clones, roughly 64% seen once. The sequences come from CD4+ T cells sorted from blood, collected at week 24, from a patient treated with tofacitinib. The receptor source for this set is a human donor with alopecia areata. Each CDR3 is given with its conserved first and last residue. D genes are given only for firm matches. Clone sizes are given selectively: once, few, many, or a class where the clone is expanded.

TRBJ2-5	few	TRBV6-6	TRBD1	TGTGCCAGCAGTTCACAGACAGGGACGGGGGAGACCCAGTACTTC	CASSSQTGTGETQYF
TRBJ1-5	many	TRBV7-9	NA	TGTGCCAGCAGCTCAGGAACATCCGCCTCCGATCAGCCCCAGCATTTT	CASSSGTSASDQPQHF
TRBJ2-5	few	TRBV29-1	NA	TGCAGCGTTAGCCTTGGCCAGGAGACCCAGTACTTC	CSVSLGQETQYF
TRBJ2-2	NA	TRBV30	NA	TGTGCCTGGAGTCGAACAGGGATCGGGACCGGGGAGCTGTTTTTT	CAWSRTGIGTGELFF
TRBJ1-5	few	TRBV28	TRBD1	TGTGCCAGCAGTTTCCGACAGGGTCCTAATCAGCCCCAGCATTTT	CASSFRQGPNQPQHF
TRBJ2-3	NA	TRBV30	NA	TGTGCCTTCCGGGGGTACACAGATACGCAGTATTTT	CAFRGYTDTQYF
TRBJ1-6	NA	TRBV4-1	NA	TGCGCCAGCAGCCAAGATGTTGCGGTTTCACCCCTCCACTTT	CASSQDVAVSPLHF
TRBJ2-2	NA	TRBV15	NA	TGTGCCACCAGCAGAGTGGCCGGCGGGGAGCTGTTTTTT	CATSRVAGGELFF
TRBJ1-1	once	TRBV18	TRBD1	TGTGCCAGCTCACAAGGACAGGGCGCCGAAGCTTTCTTT	CASSQGQGAEAFF
TRBJ2-3	NA	TRBV7-8	NA	TGTGCCAGCAGCCCTCCCCGGATGGGCACAGATACGCAGTATTTT	CASSPPRMGTDTQYF
TRBJ2-5	NA	TRBV7-9	TRBD1	TGTGCCAGCAGCTTCGGACAGGGCTCCTACCAAGAGACCCAGTACTTC	CASSFGQGSYQETQYF
TRBJ2-1	NA	TRBV6-5	TRBD1	TGTGCCAGCAGGGGGACAGGGTTCGGGACGGATGAGCAGTTCTTC	CASRGTGFGTDEQFF
TRBJ1-2	NA	TRBV7-9	NA	TGTGCCAGCAGCTTAATATCTGAAGGATATGGCTACACCTTC	CASSLISEGYGYTF
TRBJ2-7	NA	TRBV29-1	NA	TGCAGCGTTGGCCCAGGGAGTCTCTACGAGCAGTACTTC	CSVGPGSLYEQYF
TRBJ2-1	NA	TRBV4-1	TRBD2	TGCGCCAGCAGCCAAGTGGGTACTAGCGGCAATGAGCAGTTCTTC	CASSQVGTSGNEQFF
TRBJ2-5	NA	TRBV15	NA	TGTGCCACCAGCAGAGATAGAAGTCAAGAGACCCAGTACTTC	CATSRDRSQETQYF
TRBJ2-3	NA	TRBV27	TRBD2	TGTGCCAGCAGTTTATCCATACTAGCGGGGGGGACAGATACGCAGTATTTT	CASSLSILAGGTDTQYF
TRBJ2-7	NA	TRBV30	NA	TGTGCCTGGAGTGACTCTGGGACAATAGTGGGCGAGCAGTACTTC	CAWSDSGTIVGEQYF
TRBJ2-1	NA	TRBV29-1	NA	TGCAGCGTTGAAGAAGTCTTGATGGGGAATGAGCAGTTCTTC	CSVEEVLMGNEQFF
TRBJ1-1	NA	TRBV5-1	TRBD1	TGCGCCAGCAGCTTGGGGACAGGGACCGACCCGCGGTACACTGAAGCTTTCTTT	CASSLGTGTDPRYTEAFF
TRBJ2-5	NA	TRBV2	NA	TGTGCCGGTAGACGGATACAAGAGACCCAGTACTTC	CAGRRIQETQYF
TRBJ1-1	NA	TRBV29-1	TRBD1	TGCAGCGCTAGACAGGGGTCGGGCACTGAAGCTTTCTTT	CSARQGSGTEAFF
TRBJ2-7	NA	TRBV5-1	NA	TGCGCCAGCAGCTTGAGAGGGGCCTACGAGCAGTACTTC	CASSLRGAYEQYF
TRBJ2-3	NA	TRBV29-1	NA	TGCAGCGTTGAGAAGGGTTCCACAGATACGCAGTATTTT	CSVEKGSTDTQYF
TRBJ2-5	NA	TRBV5-6	NA	TGTGCCAGCAGCTTGGAGAGCGGTAGTAGGACCCAGTACTTC	CASSLESGSRTQYF
TRBJ1-1	few	TRBV7-2	NA	TGTGCCAGCCAGTACGAGGGCTGGAACACTGAAGCTTTCTTT	CASQYEGWNTEAFF
TRBJ1-1	NA	TRBV30	NA	TGTGCCTGGAGTGTACTAACCTGGAGGGAAGCTTTCTTT	CAWSVLTWREAFF
TRBJ1-6	few	TRBV19	TRBD1	TGTGCCAGTAGTTCTCAGACAGGGGGAAACTCACCCCTCCACTTT	CASSSQTGGNSPLHF
TRBJ2-1	NA	TRBV6-5	TRBD2	TGTGCCAGCAGTTACTATAGCGGGGGGGCTGGGCAGTTCTTC	CASSYYSGGAGQFF
TRBJ1-1	once	TRBV30	NA	TGTGCCTGGAGCTCAGGGACTTGGAACACTGAAGCTTTCTTT	CAWSSGTWNTEAFF
TRBJ2-3	NA	TRBV29-1	NA	TGCACCTTCAGAGGATCAGGGTCCCGCACAGATACGCAGTATTTT	CTFRGSGSRTDTQYF
TRBJ2-2	few	TRBV7-2	NA	TGTGCCAGCAGCTTAGCGCTAGACAGTCTGGGCACCGGGGAGCTGTTTTTT	CASSLALDSLGTGELFF
TRBJ2-1	NA	TRBV10-3	NA	TGTGCCTCCAGTTCGCGGGACGGGGCAGGTGAGCAGTTCTTC	CASSSRDGAGEQFF
TRBJ2-7	few	TRBV4-1	TRBD2	TGCGCCAGCAGCCAAGGGAGTGGGAGGGGTGACTACGAGCAGTACTTC	CASSQGSGRGDYEQYF
TRBJ2-3	NA	TRBV7-8	NA	TGTGCCAGCAGCTTAGACGTGGGGGCCAGTGCAGATACGCAGTATTTT	CASSLDVGASADTQYF
TRBJ2-1	NA	TRBV29-1	NA	TGCAGCGTTGAGGGGCTCGGGCGCAATGAGCAGTTCTTC	CSVEGLGRNEQFF